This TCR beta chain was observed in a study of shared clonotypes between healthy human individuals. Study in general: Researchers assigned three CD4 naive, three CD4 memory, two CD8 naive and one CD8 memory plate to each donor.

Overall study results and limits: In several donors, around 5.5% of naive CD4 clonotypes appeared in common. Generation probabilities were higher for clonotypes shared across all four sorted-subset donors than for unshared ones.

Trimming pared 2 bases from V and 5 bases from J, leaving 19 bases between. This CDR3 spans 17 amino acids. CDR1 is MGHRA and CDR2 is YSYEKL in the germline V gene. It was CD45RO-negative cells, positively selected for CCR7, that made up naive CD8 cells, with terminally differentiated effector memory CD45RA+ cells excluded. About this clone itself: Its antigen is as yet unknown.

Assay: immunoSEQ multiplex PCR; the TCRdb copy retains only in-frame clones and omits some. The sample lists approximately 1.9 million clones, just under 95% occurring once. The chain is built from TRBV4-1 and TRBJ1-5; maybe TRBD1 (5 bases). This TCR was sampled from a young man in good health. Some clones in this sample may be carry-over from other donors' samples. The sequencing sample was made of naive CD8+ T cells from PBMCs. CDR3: CASSQRLGDAIHQPQHF. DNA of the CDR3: TGCGCCAGCAGCCAACGACTAGGGGACGCCATCCATCAGCCCCAGCATTTT.